The clone carrying this T cell receptor (beta chain) was counted a few times. This sample is drawn from a study of cytomegalovirus exposure and HLA in healthy donors. Use of 60 Vbeta and 13 Jbeta primers characterized the PCR. TCRdb's table, derived via immunoSEQ multiplex PCR, lists solely in-frame clones and lacks some. The sample carries 30,000 to 40,000 clones, 60% to 70% recorded once. Germline V gene lookup returns CDR1 SGHTA and CDR2 FQGNSA. V shed 4 bases, J shed 5 bases, and the junction held 7 bases outside the gene matches. The CDR3 loop spans 14 amino acids. Material: PBMCs. This receptor was taken from a man in his forties in good health and CMV-seropositive. The chain carries TRBV7-2 and TRBJ2-7; 8 nucleotides align to TRBD1. In DNA form, the CDR3 reads TGTGCCAGCAGCTCGACAGGGGTGACGCACGAGCAGTACTTC. Translating gives CASSSTGVTHEQYF.